This T cell receptor (beta chain) stems from a study of cytomegalovirus exposure and HLA in healthy donors. With 0 bases removed from V and 6 bases from J, the gap between germline ends came to 6 bases. The CDR3 has 12 residues. The V gene's germline CDR1 is SGHDT and CDR2 YYEEEE. Primers included in the PCR were 60 Vbeta and 13 Jbeta primers. Original data processing: Among the unique TCR beta chains that a later analysis counted, roughly 80 million in all, approximately 12 million were shared. This table comes from immunoSEQ multiplex PCR, and its TCRdb copy is limited to in-frame clones, with some not included. V and J calls and clone size are as listed in that table; D and trimming were resolved from the DNA. The table records fewer than 200,000 clones, around 82% of them present only once.

The rearrangement links TRBV5-6 to TRBJ1-2; D is perhaps TRBD1 (5 bases). The receptor was isolated from a man aged 45-65 years in good health and CMV-seropositive. The sequencing input was PBMCs. CDR3 coding DNA: TGTGCCAGCAGCTTGGGGGGGGATGGCTACACCTTC. It codes for CASSLGGDGYTF.